This T cell receptor beta chain derives from a study of T cells in Graves' hyperthyroidism and ophthalmopathy. Whole-study results and caveats: Blood samples included most of the expanded thyroid clonotypes exceeding 0.001.

Amplification of TCR beta CDR3 regions used RNA as the template. RT-PCR in the first round (using the HTBI primer set) targeted the TCR CDR3. TCRdb used MiXCR to reprocess the multiplex PCR reads, holding one entry per CDR3 protein. Of hundreds of thousands of distinct CDR3 sequences in the sample, over 35% were seen once. V gave up 7 bases and J gave up 1 base, with 20 bases separating them. This CDR3 contains 17 residues. Germline lookup yields CDR1 SGDLS and CDR2 YYNGEE. Remarks on this clonotype: What it binds is unknown.

PBMCs were derived from under 13 ml fresh peripheral blood. The receptor was isolated from a man aged 18 to 29 with Graves' hyperthyroidism. The sequencing input was blood. The chain recombines TRBV9 with TRBJ2-2; D is perhaps TRBD2 (6 bases). The CDR3: CASSPPLTRRNTGELFF. CDR3 in DNA: TGTGCCAGCTCACCACCCCTGACTAGGCGGAACACCGGGGAGCTGTTTTTT.